This is a list of T cell receptor beta chains from one sample in a study of T cells in Graves' hyperthyroidism and ophthalmopathy. TCRdb fed the multiplex PCR reads into MiXCR, producing one record per CDR3 protein. This sample has a few hundred thousand distinct CDR3 sequences; 25% occur once, and the top ten carry roughly 70%. Sequenced input: blood. Receptors were obtained from a man aged 50 or older with Graves' hyperthyroidism. Both conserved end residues are trimmed from each CDR3. D genes are given only for firm matches.

D: .
V: TRBV5-1
J: TRBJ2-2
CDR3: ASTGARTGELF

D: TRBD1
V: TRBV19
J: TRBJ1-1
CDR3: ASNRLPGQGAANTEAF

D: TRBD1
V: TRBV6-1
J: TRBJ2-3
CDR3: ASRRQGTDTQY

D: .
V: TRBV7-9
J: TRBJ1-4
CDR3: ASSRRTVNEELF

D: TRBD1
V: TRBV2
J: TRBJ2-1
CDR3: ASREDRGRRDEQF

D: .
V: TRBV3-1
J: TRBJ2-1
CDR3: ASSVKGGFSYNEQF

D: TRBD1
V: TRBV7-3
J: TRBJ2-4
CDR3: ASSFGPQGKNIQY

D: TRBD2
V: TRBV20-1
J: TRBJ2-7
CDR3: SARLAGVSYEQY

D: .
V: TRBV20-1
J: TRBJ2-1
CDR3: SATPTGSYNEQF

D: .
V: TRBV3-1
J: TRBJ1-1
CDR3: ASSQGGEGAEAF

D: TRBD2
V: TRBV7-3
J: TRBJ2-3
CDR3: ASSISGSWGTDTQY

D: .
V: TRBV27
J: TRBJ2-1
CDR3: ASSFSDSPSYNEQF

D: .
V: TRBV7-2
J: TRBJ1-1
CDR3: ASSRREGRGNTEAF

D: TRBD2
V: TRBV11-2
J: TRBJ2-2
CDR3: ASSLVGSPGGLAVNTGELF

D: .
V: TRBV12-3/TRBV12-4
J: TRBJ1-1
CDR3: ASSLSRSSEAF

D: .
V: TRBV19
J: TRBJ1-4
CDR3: ASLDPSGIEKLF

D: .
V: TRBV29-1
J: TRBJ2-3
CDR3: SAPSESGTDTQY

D: .
V: TRBV9
J: TRBJ2-1
CDR3: ASSSAGGSLDNEQF

D: .
V: TRBV30
J: TRBJ2-1
CDR3: ALDSGTIEQF

D: .
V: TRBV2
J: TRBJ1-1
CDR3: ASSGSTRTEAF

D: .
V: TRBV5-6
J: TRBJ1-1
CDR3: ASSLIMGTEAF

D: .
V: TRBV6-4
J: TRBJ1-6
CDR3: ASTGEGGGRIGYSPLH

D: .
V: TRBV2
J: TRBJ2-1
CDR3: ASKGGRETYNEQF

D: .
V: TRBV10-3
J: TRBJ2-5
CDR3: ANIGRETQY

D: TRBD2
V: TRBV11-2
J: TRBJ2-1
CDR3: ASSLELAGTNEQF

D: TRBD1
V: TRBV12-3/TRBV12-4
J: TRBJ2-1
CDR3: ASSLYRGYGEQF

D: .
V: TRBV7-3
J: TRBJ1-5
CDR3: ASSPRPWTVGDQPQH

D: TRBD1
V: TRBV6-1
J: TRBJ2-1
CDR3: ASARDRGYNEQF